This T cell receptor beta chain originates from a study of control samples from healthy donors and cancer patients. The protocol was immunoSEQ multiplex PCR, while the TCRdb copy is restricted to in-frame clones and leaves out a portion. There are 400,000 to 500,000 clones in the sample; 90% occur only once, and around 6.8% lies in the top ten. Germline values: CDR1 LNHDA, CDR2 SQIVND (reference sequence). The CDR3 totals 12 residues. Trimming shortened V by 8 bases and J by 6 bases, and 14 bases separated the two germline ends. The chain links TRBV19 to TRBJ2-7; D possibly corresponds to TRBD1 (6 bases). The sample taken for sequencing was PBMCs. The TCR was taken from a middle-aged man with head and neck cancer. The DNA of the CDR3 is TGTGCCAGTGGCCGCCAGGGGTCCGAGCAGTACTTC. The encoded protein is CASGRQGSEQYF.